The subject of this entry is one T cell receptor (beta chain). Antigen specificity is unknown. The record originates from a study of monozygotic twins with inflammatory bowel disease. Germline CDR1 is SGDLS and CDR2 is YYNGEE. The CDR3 loop spans 19 amino acids. General study findings and limits: Findings did not support one strong IBD-associated signal or clonotype.

Researchers isolated total RNA from whole blood without sorting T cells. An amount of approximately 3,600 ng of total RNA was used for each TCR library. Researchers put TCRalpha and TCRbeta cDNA through two nested PCRs lasting approximately 17 and 9 cycles. After re-calling the 5' RACE reads, TCRdb lists one entry per CDR3 protein, DNA absent. This sample's table has around 450,000 distinct CDR3 sequences. The TCR sequence derives from a human donor with ulcerative colitis or Crohn's disease, or a healthy co-twin of an affected twin (not recorded which). The J gene is TRBJ2-2, the V gene TRBV9; TCRdb indicates TRBD2, and absent DNA this call remains unverified. Sequenced material: blood. CDR3 in amino acids: CASSVGVSGGLAGGGELFF.